This TCR beta chain emerged from a study of shared clonotypes between healthy human individuals. Adult donors, all healthy and HIV-negative, had no recent acute infections or vaccinations. Caucasian adults living in Nashville, Tennessee, provided all samples. Data came from immunoSEQ multiplex PCR; TCRdb stores just in-frame clones and leaves some out. The table has 400,000 to 500,000 clones, 76% seen once. The germline V gene encodes CDR1 SGHVS and CDR2 FNYEAQ. The CDR3 length is 13 residues. Trimming removed 5 bases from V and 8 bases from J; junction bases left unmatched: 5. The chain uses TRBV7-6 and TRBJ1-3; the match to TRBD1 covers 8 bases. The sample comprised PBMCs. This TCR came from a woman in her thirties or forties in good health. Some clones in this sample may be carry-over from other donors' samples. The CDR3 DNA is TGTGCCAGCAGCGCAGACAGGGGCCACACCATATATTTT. Translation: CASSADRGHTIYF.